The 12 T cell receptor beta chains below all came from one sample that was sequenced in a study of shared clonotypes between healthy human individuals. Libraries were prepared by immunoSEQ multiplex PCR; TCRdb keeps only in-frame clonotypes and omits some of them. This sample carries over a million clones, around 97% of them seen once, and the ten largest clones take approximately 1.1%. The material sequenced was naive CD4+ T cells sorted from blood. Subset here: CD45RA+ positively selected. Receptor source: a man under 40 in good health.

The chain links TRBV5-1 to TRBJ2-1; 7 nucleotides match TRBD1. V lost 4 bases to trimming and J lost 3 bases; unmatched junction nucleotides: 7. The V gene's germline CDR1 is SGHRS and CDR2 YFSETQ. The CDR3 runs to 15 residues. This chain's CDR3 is CASSPQGPNYNEQFF. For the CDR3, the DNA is TGCGCCAGCAGCCCACAGGGGCCCAACTACAATGAGCAGTTCTTC.

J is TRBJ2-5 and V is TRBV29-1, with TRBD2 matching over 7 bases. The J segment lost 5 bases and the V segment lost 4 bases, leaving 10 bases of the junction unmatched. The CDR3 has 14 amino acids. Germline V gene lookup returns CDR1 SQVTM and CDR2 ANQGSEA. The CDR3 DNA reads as TGCAGCGTTGTAGGGAGGGCCACTGTGGAGACCCAGTACTTC. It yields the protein CSVVGRATVETQYF.

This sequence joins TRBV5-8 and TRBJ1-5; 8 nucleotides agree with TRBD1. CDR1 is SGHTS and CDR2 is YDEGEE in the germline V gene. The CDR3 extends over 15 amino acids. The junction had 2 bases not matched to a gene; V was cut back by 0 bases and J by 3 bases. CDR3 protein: CASSLEGQANQPQHF. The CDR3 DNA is TGTGCCAGCAGCTTGGAGGGACAGGCCAATCAGCCCCAGCATTTT.

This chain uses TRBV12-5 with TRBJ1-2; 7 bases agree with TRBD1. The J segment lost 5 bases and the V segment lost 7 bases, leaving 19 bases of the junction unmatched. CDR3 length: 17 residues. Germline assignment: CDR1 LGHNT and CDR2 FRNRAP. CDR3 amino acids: CASALASGGLPLYGYTF. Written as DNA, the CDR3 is TGTGCTAGTGCCTTAGCATCAGGGGGTTTGCCCCTATATGGCTACACCTTC.

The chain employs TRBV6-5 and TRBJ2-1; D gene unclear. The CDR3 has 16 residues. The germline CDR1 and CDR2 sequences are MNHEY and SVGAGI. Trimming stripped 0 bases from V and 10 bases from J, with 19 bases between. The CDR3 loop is CASSYSSIGYGDEQFF. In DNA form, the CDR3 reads TGTGCCAGCAGTTACTCGTCGATTGGGTACGGAGACGAGCAGTTCTTC.

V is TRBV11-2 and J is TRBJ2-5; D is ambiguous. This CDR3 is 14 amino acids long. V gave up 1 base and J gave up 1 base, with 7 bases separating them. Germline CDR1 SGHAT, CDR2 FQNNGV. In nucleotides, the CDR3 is TGTGCCAGCAGCTTAGGTTTCCGCCAAGAGACCCAGTACTTC. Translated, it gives CASSLGFRQETQYF.

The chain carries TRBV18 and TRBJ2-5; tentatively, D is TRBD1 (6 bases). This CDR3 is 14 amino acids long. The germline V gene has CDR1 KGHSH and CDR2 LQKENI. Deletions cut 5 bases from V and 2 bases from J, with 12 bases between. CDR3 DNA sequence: TGTGCCAGCTCAAGTTGGCAGGGGCAAGAGACCCAGTACTTC. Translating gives CASSSWQGQETQYF.

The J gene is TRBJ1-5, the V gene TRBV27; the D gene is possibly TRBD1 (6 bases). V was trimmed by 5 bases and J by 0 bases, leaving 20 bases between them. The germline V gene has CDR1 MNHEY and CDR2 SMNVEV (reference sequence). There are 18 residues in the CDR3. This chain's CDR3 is CASSPIGAGHDSNQPQHF. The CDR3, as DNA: TGTGCCAGCAGTCCCATAGGGGCGGGACACGATAGCAATCAGCCCCAGCATTTT.

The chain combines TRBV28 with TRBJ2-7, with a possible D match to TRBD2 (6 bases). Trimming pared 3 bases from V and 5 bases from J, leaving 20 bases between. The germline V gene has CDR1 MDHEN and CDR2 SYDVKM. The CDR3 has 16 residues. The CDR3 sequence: CASSFFLAGGLDEQYF. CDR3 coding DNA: TGTGCCAGCAGTTTTTTCCTGGCCGGGGGTTTGGACGAGCAGTACTTC. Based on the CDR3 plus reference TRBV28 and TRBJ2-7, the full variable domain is DVKVTQSSRYLVKRTGEKVFLECVQDMDHENMFWYRQDPGLGLRLIYFSYDVKMKEKGDIPEGYSVSREKKERFSLILESASTNQTSMYLCASSFFLAGGLDEQYFGPGTRLTVT.

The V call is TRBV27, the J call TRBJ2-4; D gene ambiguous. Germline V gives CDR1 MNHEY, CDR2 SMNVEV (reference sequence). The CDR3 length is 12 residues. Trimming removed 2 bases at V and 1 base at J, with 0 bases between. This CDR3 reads CASSLAKNIQYF. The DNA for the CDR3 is TGTGCCAGCAGTTTAGCCAAAAACATTCAGTACTTC.

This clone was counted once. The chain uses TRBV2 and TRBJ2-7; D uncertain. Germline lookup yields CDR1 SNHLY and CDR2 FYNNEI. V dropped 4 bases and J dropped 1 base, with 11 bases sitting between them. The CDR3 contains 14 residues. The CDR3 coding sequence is TGTGCCAGCAGTGTACGGGCAGTTTCCTACGAGCAGTACTTC. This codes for CASSVRAVSYEQYF. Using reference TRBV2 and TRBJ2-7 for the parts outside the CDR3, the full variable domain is EPEVTQTPSHQVTQMGQEVILRCVPISNHLYFYWYRQILGQKVEFLVSFYNNEISEKSEIFDDQFSVERPDGSNFTLKIRSTKLEDSAMYFCASSVRAVSYEQYFGPGTRLTVT.

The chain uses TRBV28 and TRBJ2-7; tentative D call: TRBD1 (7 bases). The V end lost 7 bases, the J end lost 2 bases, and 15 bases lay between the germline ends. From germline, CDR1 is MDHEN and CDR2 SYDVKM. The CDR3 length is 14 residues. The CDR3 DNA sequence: TGTGCCAGCACAGGGGGGTGGTCTACCTACGAGCAGTACTTC. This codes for CASTGGWSTYEQYF.